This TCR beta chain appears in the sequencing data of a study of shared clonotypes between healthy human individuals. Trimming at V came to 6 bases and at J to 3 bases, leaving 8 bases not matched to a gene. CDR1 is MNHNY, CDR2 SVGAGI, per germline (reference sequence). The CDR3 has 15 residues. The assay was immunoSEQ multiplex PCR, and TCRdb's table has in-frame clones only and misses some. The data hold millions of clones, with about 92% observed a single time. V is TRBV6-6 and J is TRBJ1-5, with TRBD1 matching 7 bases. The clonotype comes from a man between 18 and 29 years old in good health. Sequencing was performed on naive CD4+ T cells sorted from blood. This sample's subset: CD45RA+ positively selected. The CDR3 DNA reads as TGTGCCAGCAGGAACAGGGGTTTAGACAATCAGCCCCAGCATTTT. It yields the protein CASRNRGLDNQPQHF.